The T cell receptor (beta chain) under discussion was sequenced for a study of graft-versus-host responses after intestinal transplantation (dated by TCRdb to the early 2020s). The study in broad terms: The transplants that recipients received were multivisceral, liver-intestinal, or isolated intestinal. Every recipient was given anti-thymocyte globulin induction, then maintenance tacrolimus and steroids for 3 to 4 years. Graft-versus-host and host-versus-graft alloreactive T cell clones were tracked in the graft, circulation and bone marrow after intestinal transplantation using bulk TCR-beta CDR3 sequencing. Alloreactive clones were identified by sequencing pre-transplant mixed lymphocyte reaction products and comparing them with unstimulated pre-transplant donor and recipient T cells. The cohort enrolled some 23 intestinal transplant recipients, one of whom was a retransplant, and a few patients without pretransplant specimens were excluded. Donor T cell macrochimerism was defined as a peak of at least 4% donor T cells among recipient peripheral blood mononuclear cells. Rather than going through the commercial service, samples from three later patients were sequenced in-house on an Illumina MiSeq and processed with MiXCR.

This clone was observed a single time. Its antigen has not been determined. Nothing much larger sits one base from this clone, and base qualities are not available. Beyond this particular receptor, the publication reports: Conclusions were limited by the relatively low number and heterogeneity of intestinal transplant patients. GvH clones were found in recipient bone marrow, and some of the GvH clones appeared earlier in ileal mucosa or blood, which is consistent with an intestinal mucosal origin. High GvH to HvG T cell clonal ratios were observed in the allografts of patients with donor T cell macrochimerism. Peak levels of circulating GvH clones were associated with declines in HvG clones early after transplant.

According to the germline V gene, CDR1 reads SNHLY and CDR2 reads FYNNEI. Its CDR3 holds 16 amino acids, cysteine through phenylalanine. The CDR3 DNA has 48 bases and is translated from base 1. V is reduced by 0 bases and J by 3 bases, leaving a spacing of 12 bases between them. Libraries were constructed by the immunoSEQ multiplex PCR assay. For most patients, high-throughput TCR-beta CDR3 sequencing of genomic DNA was performed by Adaptive Biotechnologies. The paper's processing steps were these. Adaptive's ImmunoSEQ software supplied the TCR sequencing data for 15 to 20 patients, while MiXCR and VDJtools were used to process a few other patients. Because the origin of CDR3 nucleotide sequences shared between donor and recipient could not be assigned, those sequences were removed. At least 2-fold expansion over unstimulated cells and a minimum CFSE-low frequency of 0.002% (template counts) or 0.001% (read counts) were required for clones to be classified as alloreactive. A clone was considered mappable if detected in the sequenced pre-transplant spleen, lymph node, or MLR CFSE-low populations of the donor or recipient. Cumulative frequency of alloreactive clones was calculated as a percentage of all sequences weighted by copy number. The source is immuneACCESS, and TCRdb retained only in-frame sequences with V and J called. Part of the clones is not carried over; for the studies checked, unresolved V genes explain less than half of this, and the remainder is unexplained. The DNA was the basis for D and trimming; V, J and clone size are from that table. This sample lists roughly 11,000 clones; 60% to 75% were detected once. The leading ten clones occupy about 4.3% of the sample.

Intraepithelial and lamina propria lymphocytes were isolated from graft specimens using dithiothreitol, EDTA incubations and collagenase D digestion. Bulk TCR-beta sequencing was performed on serial intestinal graft biopsy specimens collected as late as 600 days after transplant. Rearrangement joined TRBV2 to TRBJ1-5; tentative D gene TRBD1, with 6 bases matching. This clonotype was obtained from a human patient who received an intestinal transplant, so some T cells may come from the graft donor. The sequences come from ileum tissue, collected around 4.5 months after intestinal transplantation. The DNA sequence is as follows: TGTGCCAGCAGTGAAGCGGCAGGGGAAAACAATCAGCCCCAGCATTTT. Its protein is CASSEAAGENNQPQHF.